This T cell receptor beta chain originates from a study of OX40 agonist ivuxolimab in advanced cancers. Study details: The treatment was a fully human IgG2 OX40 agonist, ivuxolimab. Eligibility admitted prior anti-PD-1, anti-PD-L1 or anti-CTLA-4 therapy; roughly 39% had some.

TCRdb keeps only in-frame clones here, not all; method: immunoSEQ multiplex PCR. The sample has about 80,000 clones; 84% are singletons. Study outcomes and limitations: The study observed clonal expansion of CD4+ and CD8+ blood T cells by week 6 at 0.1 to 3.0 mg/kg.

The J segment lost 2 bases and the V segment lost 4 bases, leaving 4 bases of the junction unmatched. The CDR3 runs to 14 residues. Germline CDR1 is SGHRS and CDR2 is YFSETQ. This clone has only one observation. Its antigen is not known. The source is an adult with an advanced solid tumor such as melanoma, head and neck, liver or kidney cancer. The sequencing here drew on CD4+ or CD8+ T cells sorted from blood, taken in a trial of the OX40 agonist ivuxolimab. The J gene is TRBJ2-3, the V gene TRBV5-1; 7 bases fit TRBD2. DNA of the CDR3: TGCGCCAGCAGCCGAGCGGGATACACAGATACGCAGTATTTT. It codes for CASSRAGYTDTQYF.